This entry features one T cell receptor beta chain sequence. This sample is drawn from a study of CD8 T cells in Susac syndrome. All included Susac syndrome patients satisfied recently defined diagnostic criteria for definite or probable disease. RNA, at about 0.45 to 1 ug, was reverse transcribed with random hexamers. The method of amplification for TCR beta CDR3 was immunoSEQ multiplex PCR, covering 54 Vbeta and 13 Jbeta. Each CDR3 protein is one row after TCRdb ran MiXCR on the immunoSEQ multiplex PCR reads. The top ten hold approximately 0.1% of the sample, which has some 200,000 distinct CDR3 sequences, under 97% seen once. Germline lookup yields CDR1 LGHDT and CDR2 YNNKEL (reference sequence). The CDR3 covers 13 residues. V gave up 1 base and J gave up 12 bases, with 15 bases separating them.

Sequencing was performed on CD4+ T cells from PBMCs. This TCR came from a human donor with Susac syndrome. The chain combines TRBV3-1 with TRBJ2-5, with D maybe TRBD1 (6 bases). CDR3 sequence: CASSQGIRGAEYF. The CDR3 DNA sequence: TGTGCCAGCAGCCAAGGGATCAGGGGCGCGGAGTACTTC.